This T cell receptor (beta chain) was sequenced during a study of cytomegalovirus exposure and HLA in healthy donors. Overall study: Just over 80% of 350 to 400 genotyped donors fell in the Caucasian-associated ancestry cluster.

The CDR3 has 19 amino acids. The V segment lost 6 bases and the J segment 2 bases; nucleotides outside the gene matches: 23. Germline values: CDR1 SQVTM, CDR2 ANQGSEA. 13 Jbeta primers and 60 Vbeta primers were used for the PCR. Per the original methods: Among the unique TCR beta chains that a later analysis counted, some 73 million in all, 9.5 million to 11 million were shared. Produced via immunoSEQ multiplex PCR; TCRdb's table is partial and in-frame only. D and trimming come from the DNA, and the V and J calls and clone size come from that table. The table records some 80,000 clones, more than 60% of them present only once.

The TCR was taken from a man aged 35-49 years in good health and CMV-seronegative. Sequencing was performed on PBMCs. The gene calls are TRBV29-1 and TRBJ2-3, with 7 bases matching TRBD1. The CDR3 coding sequence is TGCAGCGTAGATATCCTCCGGGACAGTAATCTCTATGACACAGATACGCAGTATTTT. Its protein product is CSVDILRDSNLYDTDTQYF.